The clone carrying this TCR beta chain has more than one count but fewer than ten. Antigen unknown. This sample is drawn from a study of T cells in Graves' hyperthyroidism and ophthalmopathy. The wider study: Staff took peripheral blood when the initial diagnosis was made, before any treatment began. Findings and limits, study-wide: The model's output predicted ophthalmopathy at a median of roughly seven months prior to onset.

There are 15 residues in the CDR3. The germline V gene encodes CDR1 KGHDR and CDR2 SFDVKD. The V and J ends lost 2 bases and 4 bases respectively, with 11 bases between them. It was RNA transcripts that yielded the amplified TCR beta CDR3 regions. TCR CDR3 regions were first amplified by RT-PCR with HTBI primers. Each CDR3 protein is one row after TCRdb ran MiXCR on the multiplex PCR reads. The table has hundreds of thousands of distinct CDR3 sequences, about 15% seen once. Each diagnosis drew on symptoms, thyroxine, TRAb, thyroid ultrasound and orbital computed tomography findings. The source of the PBMCs was about 10 ml of fresh peripheral blood.

V gene TRBV24-1 combines with J gene TRBJ2-1; D may be TRBD2 (7 bases). The sample was blood. This receptor was taken from a man younger than 30 with Graves' ophthalmopathy. DNA of the CDR3: TGTGCCACCAGTGATTGGGGGGGCACTTACAATGAGCAGTTCTTC. It translates to CATSDWGGTYNEQFF.